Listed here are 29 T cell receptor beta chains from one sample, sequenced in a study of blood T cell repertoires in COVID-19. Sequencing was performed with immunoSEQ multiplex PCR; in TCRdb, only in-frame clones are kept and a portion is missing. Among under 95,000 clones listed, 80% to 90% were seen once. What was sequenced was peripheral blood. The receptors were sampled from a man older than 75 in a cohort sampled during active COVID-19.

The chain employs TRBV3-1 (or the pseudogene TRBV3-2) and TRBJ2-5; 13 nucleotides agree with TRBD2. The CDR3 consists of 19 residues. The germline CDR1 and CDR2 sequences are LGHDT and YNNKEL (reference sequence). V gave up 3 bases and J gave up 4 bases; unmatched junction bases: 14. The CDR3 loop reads CASSQELPSLAGGRETQYF. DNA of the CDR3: TGTGCCAGCAGCCAGGAACTACCCTCACTAGCGGGGGGGAGAGAGACCCAGTACTTC.

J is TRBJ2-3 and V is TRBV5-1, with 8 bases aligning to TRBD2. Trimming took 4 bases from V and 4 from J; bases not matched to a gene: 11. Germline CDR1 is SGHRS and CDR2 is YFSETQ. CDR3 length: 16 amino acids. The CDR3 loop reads CASSPLAGSAADTQYF. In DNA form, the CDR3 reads TGCGCCAGCAGCCCGTTAGCGGGAAGCGCGGCAGATACGCAGTATTTT.

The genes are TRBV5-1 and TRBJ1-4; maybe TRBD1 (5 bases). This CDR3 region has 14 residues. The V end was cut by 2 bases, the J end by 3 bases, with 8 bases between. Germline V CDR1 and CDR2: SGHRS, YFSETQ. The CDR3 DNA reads TGCGCCAGCAGCTTCGGGGGGGCTAATGAAAAACTGTTTTTT. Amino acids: CASSFGGANEKLFF.

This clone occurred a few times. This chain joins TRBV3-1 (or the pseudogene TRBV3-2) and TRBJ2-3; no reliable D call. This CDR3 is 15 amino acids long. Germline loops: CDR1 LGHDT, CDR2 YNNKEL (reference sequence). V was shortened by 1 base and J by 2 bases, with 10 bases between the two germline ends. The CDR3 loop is CASSQGSRVTDTQYF. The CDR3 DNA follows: TGTGCCAGCAGCCAAGGGTCACGGGTCACAGATACGCAGTATTTT.

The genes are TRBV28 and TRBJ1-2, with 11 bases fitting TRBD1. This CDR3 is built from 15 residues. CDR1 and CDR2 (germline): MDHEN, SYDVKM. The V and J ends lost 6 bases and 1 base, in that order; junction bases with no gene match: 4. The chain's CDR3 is CASRGTGGNNYGYTF. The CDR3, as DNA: TGTGCCAGCAGGGGGACAGGGGGAAATAACTATGGCTACACCTTC.

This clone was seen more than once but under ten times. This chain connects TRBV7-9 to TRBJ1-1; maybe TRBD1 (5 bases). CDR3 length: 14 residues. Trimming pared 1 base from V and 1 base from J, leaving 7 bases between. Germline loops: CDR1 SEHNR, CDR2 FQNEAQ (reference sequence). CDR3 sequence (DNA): TGTGCCAGCAGCTTAGAGACAGCGAACACTGAAGCTTTCTTT. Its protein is CASSLETANTEAFF.

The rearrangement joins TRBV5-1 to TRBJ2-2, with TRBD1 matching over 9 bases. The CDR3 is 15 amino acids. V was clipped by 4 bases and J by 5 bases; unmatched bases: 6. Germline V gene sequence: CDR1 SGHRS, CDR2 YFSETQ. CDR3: CASSPGQGGTGELFF. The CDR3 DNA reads TGCGCCAGCAGCCCGGGACAGGGAGGTACCGGGGAGCTGTTTTTT.

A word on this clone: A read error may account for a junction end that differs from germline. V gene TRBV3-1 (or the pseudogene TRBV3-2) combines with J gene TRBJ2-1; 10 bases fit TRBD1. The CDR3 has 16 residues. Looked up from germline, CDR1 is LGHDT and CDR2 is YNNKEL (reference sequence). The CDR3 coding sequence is TGTGCCAGCAGCGAAGAGACAGGGGGCGCATTAATTGAGCAGTTCTTC. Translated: CASSEETGGALIEQFF.

CDR3 loop: CASSLSRGGAGSEQFF. As DNA, the CDR3 is TGCGCCAGCAGCTTGAGTCGCGGGGGGGCCGGTAGTGAGCAGTTCTTC. This chain uses TRBV5-1 with TRBJ2-1; TRBD2 agrees at 9 bases. The V gene's germline CDR1 is SGHRS and CDR2 YFSETQ. CDR3 length: 16 amino acids. The V gene end was trimmed by 1 base and the J gene end by 9 bases; junction bases not matched to a gene: 11.

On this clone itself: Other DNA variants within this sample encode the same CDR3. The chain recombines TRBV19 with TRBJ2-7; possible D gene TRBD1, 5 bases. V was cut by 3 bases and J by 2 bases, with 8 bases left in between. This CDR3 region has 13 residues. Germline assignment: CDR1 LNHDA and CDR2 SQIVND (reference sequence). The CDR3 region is CASSIDRAYEQYF. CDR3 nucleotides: TGTGCCAGTAGTATCGACAGAGCCTACGAGCAGTACTTC.

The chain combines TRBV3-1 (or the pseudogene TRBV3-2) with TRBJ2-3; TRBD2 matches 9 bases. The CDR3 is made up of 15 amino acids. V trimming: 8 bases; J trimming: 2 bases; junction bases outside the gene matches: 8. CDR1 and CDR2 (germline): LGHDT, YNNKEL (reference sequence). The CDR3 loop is CASGVVAGATDTQYF. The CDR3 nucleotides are TGTGCCAGCGGCGTGGTAGCGGGGGCCACAGATACGCAGTATTTT.

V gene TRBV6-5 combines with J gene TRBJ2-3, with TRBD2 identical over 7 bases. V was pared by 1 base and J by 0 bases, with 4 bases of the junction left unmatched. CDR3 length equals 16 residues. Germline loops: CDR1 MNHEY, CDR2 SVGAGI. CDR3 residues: CASSYFLADSTDTQYF. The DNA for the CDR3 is TGTGCCAGCAGTTACTTTCTAGCGGATAGCACAGATACGCAGTATTTT.

CDR3: CASSSGSQPQHF. The CDR3 nucleotides read TGTGCCAGCAGTTCTGGGAGTCAGCCCCAGCATTTT. The chain has TRBV6-5 and TRBJ1-5; no clear D. The CDR3 has 12 residues. Looked up from germline, CDR1 is MNHEY and CDR2 is SVGAGI. V gave up 4 bases and J gave up 6 bases, with 7 bases separating them.

In DNA, the CDR3 is TGTGCCAGCAGCTCCGAGGGGGGGCTACGACACGAGCAGTACGTC. Translating gives CASSSEGGLRHEQYV. This chain connects TRBV5-5 to TRBJ2-7, with D possibly TRBD2 on 7 matching bases. Trimming left V 3 bases short and J 5 bases short, with 18 bases between. Looked up from germline, CDR1 is SGHKS and CDR2 is YYEKEE (reference sequence). This CDR3 has 15 residues.

The CDR3 sequence: CASSQGQGGSNQPQHF. The CDR3 DNA follows: TGTGCCAGCTCACAAGGACAGGGTGGGAGCAATCAGCCCCAGCATTTT. The chain uses TRBV18 and TRBJ1-5, with 8 nucleotides matching TRBD1. After removal of 4 bases from V and 1 base from J, the junction contained 6 bases not matched to a gene. The CDR3 spans 16 residues. Per the germline V gene, CDR1 is KGHSH and CDR2 is LQKENI.

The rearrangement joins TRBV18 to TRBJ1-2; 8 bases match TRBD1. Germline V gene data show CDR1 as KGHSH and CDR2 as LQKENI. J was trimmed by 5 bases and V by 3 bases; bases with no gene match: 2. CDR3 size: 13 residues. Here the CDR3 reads CASSPDREYGYTF. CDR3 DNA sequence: TGTGCCAGCTCACCGGACAGGGAGTATGGCTACACCTTC.

The CDR3 region is CASSPWDRLAKNIQYF. CDR3 bases: TGTGCCAGCAGCCCATGGGACAGGTTAGCCAAAAACATTCAGTACTTC. The V gene is TRBV9, the J gene TRBJ2-4, with 8 positions matching TRBD1. The CDR3 runs 16 residues. Trimming took 4 bases from V and 0 from J; bases not matched to a gene: 6. CDR1 and CDR2 (germline): SGDLS, YYNGEE. The whole variable domain, remainder taken from reference TRBV9 and TRBJ2-4, is DSGVTQTPKHLITATGQRVTLRCSPRSGDLSVYWYQQSLDQGLQFLIQYYNGEERAKGNILERFSAQQFPDLHSELNLSSLELGDSALYFCASSPWDRLAKNIQYFGAGTRLSVL.

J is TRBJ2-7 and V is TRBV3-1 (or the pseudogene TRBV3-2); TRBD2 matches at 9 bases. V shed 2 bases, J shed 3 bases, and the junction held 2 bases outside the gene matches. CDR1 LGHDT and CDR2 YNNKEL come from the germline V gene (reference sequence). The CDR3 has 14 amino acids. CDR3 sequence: CASSQLAGRYEQYF. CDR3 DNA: TGTGCCAGCAGCCAACTAGCGGGGCGCTACGAGCAGTACTTC.

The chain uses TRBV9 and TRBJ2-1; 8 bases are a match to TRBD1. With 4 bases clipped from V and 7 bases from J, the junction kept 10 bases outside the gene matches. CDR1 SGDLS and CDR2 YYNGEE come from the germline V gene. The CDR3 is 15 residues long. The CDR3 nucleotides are TGTGCCAGCAGCCTCCGACAGGGGTTCGAAAATGAGCAGTTCTTC. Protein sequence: CASSLRQGFENEQFF. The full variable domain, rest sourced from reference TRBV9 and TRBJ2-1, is DSGVTQTPKHLITATGQRVTLRCSPRSGDLSVYWYQQSLDQGLQFLIQYYNGEERAKGNILERFSAQQFPDLHSELNLSSLELGDSALYFCASSLRQGFENEQFFGPGTRLTVL.

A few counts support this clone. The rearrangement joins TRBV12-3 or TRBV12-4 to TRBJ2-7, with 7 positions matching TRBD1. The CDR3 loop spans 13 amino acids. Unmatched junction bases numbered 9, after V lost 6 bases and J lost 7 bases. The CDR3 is CASSMGTVKEQYF. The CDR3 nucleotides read TGTGCCAGCAGCATGGGGACAGTAAAAGAGCAGTACTTC.

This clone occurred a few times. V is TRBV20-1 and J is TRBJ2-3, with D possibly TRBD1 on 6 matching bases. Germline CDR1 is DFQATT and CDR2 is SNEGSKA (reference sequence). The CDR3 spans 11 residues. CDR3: CTPGTIGTQYF. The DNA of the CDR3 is TGCACTCCCGGGACAATCGGTACGCAGTATTTT.

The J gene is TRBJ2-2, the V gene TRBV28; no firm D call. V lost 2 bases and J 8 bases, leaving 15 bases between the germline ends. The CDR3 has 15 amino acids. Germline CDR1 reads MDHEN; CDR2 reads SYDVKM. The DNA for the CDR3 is TGTGCCAGCAGTTTAATGGAACAGTCCCGGGGGGAGCTGTTTTTT. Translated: CASSLMEQSRGELFF.

In DNA form, the CDR3 reads TGTGCCAGCAGCTCACGCTGGACAGAAGAGACCCAGTACTTC. This gives the protein CASSSRWTEETQYF. The chain links TRBV7-2 to TRBJ2-5, with a tentative D call TRBD1 (6 bases). CDR3 length equals 14 residues. V was pared by 4 bases and J by 3 bases, with 12 bases between. Looked up from germline, CDR1 is SGHTA and CDR2 is FQGNSA.

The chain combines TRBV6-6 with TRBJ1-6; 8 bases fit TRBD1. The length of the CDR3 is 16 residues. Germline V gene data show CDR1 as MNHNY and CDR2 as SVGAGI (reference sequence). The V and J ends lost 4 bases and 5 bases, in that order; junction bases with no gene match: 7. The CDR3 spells CASSSPEDRDNSPLHF. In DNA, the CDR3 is TGTGCCAGCAGTTCGCCAGAGGACAGGGATAATTCACCCCTCCACTTT.

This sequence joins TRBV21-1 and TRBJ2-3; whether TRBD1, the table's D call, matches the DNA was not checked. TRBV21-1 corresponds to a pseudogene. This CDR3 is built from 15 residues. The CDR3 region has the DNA TGTGCCAGCAGCAACCGGACAGGGGGCACAGATACGCAGTATTTT. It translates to CASSNRTGGTDTQYF.

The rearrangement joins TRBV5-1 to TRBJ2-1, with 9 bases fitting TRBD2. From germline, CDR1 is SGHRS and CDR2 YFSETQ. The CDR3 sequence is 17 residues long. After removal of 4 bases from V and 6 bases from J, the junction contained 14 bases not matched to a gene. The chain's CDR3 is CASSRTGTSLIGNEQFF. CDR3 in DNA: TGCGCCAGCAGCCGTACCGGGACTAGCCTGATCGGCAATGAGCAGTTCTTC.

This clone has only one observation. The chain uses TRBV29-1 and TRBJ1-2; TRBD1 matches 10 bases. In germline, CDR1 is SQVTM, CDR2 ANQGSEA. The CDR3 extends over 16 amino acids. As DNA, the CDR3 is TGCAGTCCGGAACCGGGACAGGGGTTATTTTGTCGTGGCTACACCTTC. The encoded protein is CSPEPGQGLFCRGYTF.

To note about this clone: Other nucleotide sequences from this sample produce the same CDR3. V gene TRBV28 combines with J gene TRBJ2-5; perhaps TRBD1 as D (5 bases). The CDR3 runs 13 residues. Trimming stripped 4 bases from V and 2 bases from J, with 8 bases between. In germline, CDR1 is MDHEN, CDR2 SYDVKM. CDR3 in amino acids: CASSSGQQETQYF. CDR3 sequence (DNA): TGTGCCAGCAGTTCAGGGCAACAAGAGACCCAGTACTTC.

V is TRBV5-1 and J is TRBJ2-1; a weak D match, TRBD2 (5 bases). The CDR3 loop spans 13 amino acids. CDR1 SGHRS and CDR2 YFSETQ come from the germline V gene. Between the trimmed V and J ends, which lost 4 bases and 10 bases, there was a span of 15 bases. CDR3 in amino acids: CASSRSGPREQFF. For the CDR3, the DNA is TGCGCCAGCAGCCGAAGCGGCCCCAGGGAGCAGTTCTTC.